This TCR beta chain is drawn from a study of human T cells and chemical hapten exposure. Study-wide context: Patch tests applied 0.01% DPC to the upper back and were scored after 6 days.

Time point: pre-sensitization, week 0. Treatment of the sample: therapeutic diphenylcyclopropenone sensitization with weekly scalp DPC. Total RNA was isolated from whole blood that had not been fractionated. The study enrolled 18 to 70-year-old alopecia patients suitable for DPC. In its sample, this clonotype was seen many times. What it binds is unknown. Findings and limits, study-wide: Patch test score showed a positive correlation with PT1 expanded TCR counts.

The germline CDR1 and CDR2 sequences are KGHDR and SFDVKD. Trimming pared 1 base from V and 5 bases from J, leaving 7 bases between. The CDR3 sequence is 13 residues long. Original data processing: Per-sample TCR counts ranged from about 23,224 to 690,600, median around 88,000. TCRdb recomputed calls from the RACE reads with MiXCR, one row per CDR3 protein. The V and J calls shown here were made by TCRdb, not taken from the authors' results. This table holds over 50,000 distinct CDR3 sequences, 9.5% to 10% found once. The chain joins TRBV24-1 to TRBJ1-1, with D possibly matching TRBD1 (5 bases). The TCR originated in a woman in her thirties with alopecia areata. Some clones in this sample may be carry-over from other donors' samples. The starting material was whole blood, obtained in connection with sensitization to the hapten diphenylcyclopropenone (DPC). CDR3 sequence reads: CATSDFWGTEAFF. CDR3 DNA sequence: TGTGCCACCAGTGATTTTTGGGGGACTGAAGCTTTCTTT.